The next 22 T cell receptor beta chains were all read from a single sample in a study of graft-versus-host responses after intestinal transplantation. The method was immunoSEQ multiplex PCR; TCRdb's version includes in-frame clones alone and lacks a portion of them. The data show 85,000 to 100,000 clones, about 82% seen once. The starting material was PBMCs, obtained 255 days after intestinal transplant. The source of these receptors is a human patient who received an intestinal transplant, so some T cells may come from the graft donor.

The sample holds one count of this clone. The chain carries TRBV18 and TRBJ2-5, with D unresolved. The CDR3 has 13 residues. V was pared by 5 bases and J by 1 base, with 8 bases between. Germline V gives CDR1 KGHSH, CDR2 LQKENI. This CDR3 is CASSSSSQETQYF. The CDR3 DNA is TGTGCCAGCTCATCCTCGAGCCAAGAGACCCAGTACTTC.

The chain couples TRBV27 to TRBJ2-1, with TRBD1 matching 7 bases. The CDR3 runs 16 residues. J gave up 1 base and V 6 bases, and 9 bases lay outside the gene matches. Germline V lookup: CDR1 MNHEY, CDR2 SMNVEV (reference sequence). The CDR3 is CASSRRTGPSYNEQFF. The CDR3 bases are TGTGCCAGCAGCCGACGGACAGGTCCTTCCTACAATGAGCAGTTCTTC.

The rearrangement joins TRBV28 to TRBJ1-1, with D perhaps TRBD1 (6 bases). CDR3 length equals 14 residues. The V end lost 4 bases, the J end lost 1 base, and 10 bases lay between the germline ends. Germline CDR1 MDHEN, CDR2 SYDVKM. The CDR3 nucleotides are TGTGCCAGCAGTTCCGGACAGCCGAACACTGAAGCTTTCTTT. Protein: CASSSGQPNTEAFF. Full variable domain (missing parts from reference TRBV28 and TRBJ1-1): DVKVTQSSRYLVKRTGEKVFLECVQDMDHENMFWYRQDPGLGLRLIYFSYDVKMKEKGDIPEGYSVSREKKERFSLILESASTNQTSMYLCASSSGQPNTEAFFGQGTRLTVV.

The chain uses TRBV15 and TRBJ2-3; 7 positions agree with TRBD1. Germline trimming cut 5 bases from V and 4 bases from J; bases unmatched to any gene: 9. The CDR3 runs to 15 residues. Germline-derived CDR1 and CDR2 are LNHNV and YYDKDF (reference sequence). The CDR3 sequence is CATSEGQARPDTQYF. In DNA form, the CDR3 reads TGTGCCACCAGCGAAGGACAGGCACGGCCAGATACGCAGTATTTT.

The chain couples TRBV6-5 to TRBJ2-1; TRBD2 matches at 11 bases. Germline V gives CDR1 MNHEY, CDR2 SVGAGI. The J segment lost 4 bases and the V segment lost 6 bases, leaving 5 bases of the junction unmatched. This CDR3 comprises 15 residues. The CDR3 region has the DNA TGTGCCAGCAGGACCCTAGCGGGGGGTTACAATGAGCAGTTCTTC. Its translation: CASRTLAGGYNEQFF.

This sequence joins TRBV5-4 and TRBJ2-6; no clear D gene. This CDR3 spans 13 amino acids. Germline assignment: CDR1 SGHNT and CDR2 YYREEE (reference sequence). Trimming shortened V by 4 bases and J by 3 bases, and 5 bases separated the two germline ends. The CDR3 loop reads CASSPGGANVLTF. The CDR3 DNA follows: TGTGCCAGCAGCCCGGGTGGGGCCAACGTCCTGACTTTC.

The chain combines TRBV6-5 with TRBJ1-2; TRBD1 matches at 11 bases. V shed 5 bases, J shed 2 bases, and the junction held 1 base outside the gene matches. The CDR3 runs 14 residues. From germline, CDR1 is MNHEY and CDR2 SVGAGI. The CDR3 sequence is CASSRTGGNYGYTF. Written as DNA, the CDR3 is TGTGCCAGCAGTCGGACAGGGGGCAACTATGGCTACACCTTC.

In the case of this clone: This sample includes further DNA sequences coding for the same CDR3. The chain couples TRBV9 to TRBJ2-6; D is uncertain. From germline, CDR1 is SGDLS and CDR2 YYNGEE. The CDR3 is 15 amino acids. Trimming took off 0 bases at V and 1 base at J, with 5 bases between the two ends. The CDR3: CASSVDISGANVLTF. The DNA of the CDR3 is TGTGCCAGCAGCGTAGACATTTCTGGGGCCAACGTCCTGACTTTC. The full variable domain, rest sourced from reference TRBV9 and TRBJ2-6, is DSGVTQTPKHLITATGQRVTLRCSPRSGDLSVYWYQQSLDQGLQFLIQYYNGEERAKGNILERFSAQQFPDLHSELNLSSLELGDSALYFCASSVDISGANVLTFGAGSRLTVL.

In its sample, this clone was seen a few times. CDR3 protein: CASRGQNYGYTF. The CDR3 region has the DNA TGTGCCAGCAGAGGACAGAACTATGGCTACACCTTC. The rearrangement uses TRBV6-1 and TRBJ1-2, with D tentatively TRBD1 (6 bases). The CDR3 has 12 residues. Trimming shortened V by 6 bases and J by 2 bases, and 7 bases separated the two germline ends. Germline V lookup: CDR1 MNHNS, CDR2 SASEGT.

The rearrangement links TRBV7-9 to TRBJ2-7; TRBD1 aligns across 9 bases. The CDR3 is 17 residues long. Germline V gene sequence: CDR1 SEHNR, CDR2 FQNEAQ (reference sequence). V dropped 0 bases and J dropped 4; count of bases not matched to a gene: 10. The DNA for the CDR3 is TGTGCCAGCAGCTTAGCGCGGTCGACAGGGGGTGAGTACGAGCAGTACGTC. It is translated as CASSLARSTGGEYEQYV.

The chain is built from TRBV6-1 and TRBJ1-1; D possibly corresponds to TRBD1 (6 bases). Trimming cost V 6 bases and J 6 bases, with 17 bases left between them. The CDR3 spans 14 residues. CDR1 is MNHNS and CDR2 is SASEGT in the germline V gene. DNA for the CDR3: TGTGCCAGCAGCACACAGGGTAAAGGAGCTGAAGCTTTCTTT. Encoded protein: CASSTQGKGAEAFF.

The V gene is TRBV6-1, the J gene TRBJ2-3; D not certain. The CDR3 has 13 amino acids. Trimming took off 2 bases at V and 8 bases at J, with 11 bases between the two ends. Germline assignment: CDR1 MNHNS and CDR2 SASEGT. The CDR3 protein is CASSELIESTQYF. The CDR3 nucleotides are TGTGCCAGCAGTGAACTAATAGAAAGTACGCAGTATTTT.

V usage is TRBV15 and J usage is TRBJ2-1; unclear D gene. This CDR3 is built from 16 residues. CDR1 is LNHNV, CDR2 YYDKDF, per germline (reference sequence). The V end was cut by 1 base, the J end by 7 bases, with 17 bases between. The CDR3 is CATSRAKGSSRNEQFF. CDR3 sequence (DNA): TGTGCCACCAGCAGAGCAAAGGGTAGCAGTAGGAATGAGCAGTTCTTC.

The chain recombines TRBV4-3 with TRBJ2-1; D may be TRBD2 (5 bases). The CDR3 is 13 residues long. Trimming removed 1 base at V and 8 bases at J, with 9 bases between. The germline V gene has CDR1 LGHNA and CDR2 YSLEER. CDR3 residues: CASSQVASYEQFF. In DNA form, the CDR3 reads TGCGCCAGCAGCCAAGTGGCTAGCTATGAGCAGTTCTTC.

V gene TRBV19 combines with J gene TRBJ2-3, with D unclear. The V end lost 1 base, the J end lost 2 bases, and 10 bases lay between the germline ends. The germline V gene has CDR1 LNHDA and CDR2 SQIVND (reference sequence). The CDR3 is 15 amino acids. This CDR3 reads CASSIGRAPTDTQYF. As DNA, the CDR3 is TGTGCCAGTAGTATAGGCCGGGCCCCCACAGATACGCAGTATTTT.

V is TRBV11-2 and J is TRBJ2-7; no definite D call. CDR1 is SGHAT and CDR2 is FQNNGV in the germline V gene. This CDR3 has 12 amino acids. V lost 2 bases and J 2 bases, leaving 4 bases between the germline ends. CDR3 loop: CASSLNPYEQYF. The CDR3 DNA reads TGTGCCAGCAGCTTAAACCCCTACGAGCAGTACTTC.

The chain combines TRBV19 with TRBJ1-5; D unclear. The germline V gene encodes CDR1 LNHDA and CDR2 SQIVND (reference sequence). This CDR3 is 13 amino acids long. V was clipped by 3 bases and J by 6 bases, with 9 bases between them. The CDR3 region is CASSIAIRQPQHF. The CDR3 region has the DNA TGTGCCAGTAGTATTGCTATACGTCAGCCCCAGCATTTT.

J is TRBJ2-7 and V is TRBV10-2; 10 nucleotides agree with TRBD1. There are 13 residues in the CDR3. Germline loops: CDR1 WSHSY, CDR2 SAAADI. The J segment lost 4 bases and the V segment lost 8 bases, leaving 5 bases of the junction unmatched. The CDR3 reads CASGTGDSYEQYV. CDR3 coding DNA: TGCGCCAGCGGGACAGGGGACTCTTACGAGCAGTACGTC.

J is TRBJ2-3 and V is TRBV9; D remains ambiguous. V gave up 0 bases and J gave up 7 bases, with 12 bases separating them. Germline V gene data show CDR1 as SGDLS and CDR2 as YYNGEE. This CDR3 region has 14 residues. CDR3 protein: CASSVAATINTQYF. The CDR3 DNA reads TGTGCCAGCAGCGTAGCGGCTACGATAAATACGCAGTATTTT.

The chain couples TRBV7-9 to TRBJ1-2; the D is unclear. Germline lookup yields CDR1 SEHNR and CDR2 FQNEAQ (reference sequence). This CDR3 comprises 14 residues. The germline V and J ends were trimmed by 1 base and 1 base, with 7 bases remaining between them. Written as DNA, the CDR3 is TGTGCCAGCAGCTTAGAGCGGGATAACTATGGCTACACCTTC. It specifies CASSLERDNYGYTF.

V and J are TRBV6-6 and TRBJ1-5; TRBD1 agrees at 7 bases. After removal of 2 bases from V and 3 bases from J, the junction contained 7 bases not matched to a gene. Looked up from germline, CDR1 is MNHNY and CDR2 is SVGAGI (reference sequence). The length of the CDR3 is 16 residues. In DNA form, the CDR3 reads TGTGCCAGCAGTTACCTCCGGGGACAGTACAATCAGCCCCAGCATTTT. Residues: CASSYLRGQYNQPQHF.

The chain carries TRBV7-6 and TRBJ2-5; 7 nucleotides agree with TRBD1. The germline V gene encodes CDR1 SGHVS and CDR2 FNYEAQ. Trimming at V came to 1 base and at J to 2 bases, leaving 7 bases not matched to a gene. CDR3 length equals 16 residues. The chain's CDR3 is CASSLDPHRGQETQYF. CDR3 DNA: TGTGCCAGCAGCTTAGATCCCCACAGGGGTCAAGAGACCCAGTACTTC.